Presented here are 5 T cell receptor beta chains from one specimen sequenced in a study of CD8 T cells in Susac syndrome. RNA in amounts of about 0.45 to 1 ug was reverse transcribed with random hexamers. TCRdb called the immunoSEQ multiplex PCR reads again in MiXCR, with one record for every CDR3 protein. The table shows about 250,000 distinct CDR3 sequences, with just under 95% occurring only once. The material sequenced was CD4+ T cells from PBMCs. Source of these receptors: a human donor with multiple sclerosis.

The CDR3 coding sequence is TGCACCATAATAGGTTGGGGCGATACGCAGTATTTT. Amino acid sequence: CTIIGWGDTQYF. The chain couples TRBV29-1 to TRBJ2-3; tentative D call: TRBD1 (5 bases). Germline-derived CDR1 and CDR2 are SQVTM and ANQGSEA. This CDR3 comprises 12 residues.

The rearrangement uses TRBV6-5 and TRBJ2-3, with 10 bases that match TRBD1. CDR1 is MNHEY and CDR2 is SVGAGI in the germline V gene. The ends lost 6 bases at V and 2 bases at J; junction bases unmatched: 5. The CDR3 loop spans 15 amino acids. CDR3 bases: TGTGCCAGCAGAGACGGACAGGGGGACACAGATACGCAGTATTTT. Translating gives CASRDGQGDTDTQYF.

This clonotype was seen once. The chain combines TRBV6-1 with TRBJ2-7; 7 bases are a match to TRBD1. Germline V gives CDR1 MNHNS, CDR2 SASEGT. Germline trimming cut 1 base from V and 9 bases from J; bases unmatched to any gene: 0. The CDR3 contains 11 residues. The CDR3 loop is CASSEGTGQYV. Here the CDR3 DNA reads TGTGCCAGCAGTGAAGGGACAGGGCAGTACGTC.

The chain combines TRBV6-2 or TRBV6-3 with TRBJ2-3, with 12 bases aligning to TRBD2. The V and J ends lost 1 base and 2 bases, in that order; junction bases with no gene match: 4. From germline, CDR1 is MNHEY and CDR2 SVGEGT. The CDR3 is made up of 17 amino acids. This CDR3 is CASSYFTSGRPTDTQYF. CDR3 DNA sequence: TGTGCCAGCAGTTACTTCACTAGCGGGAGGCCCACAGATACGCAGTATTTT.

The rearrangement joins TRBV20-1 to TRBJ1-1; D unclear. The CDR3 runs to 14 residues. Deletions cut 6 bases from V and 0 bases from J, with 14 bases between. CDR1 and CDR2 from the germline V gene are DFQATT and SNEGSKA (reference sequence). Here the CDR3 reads CSAPPLTLNTEAFF. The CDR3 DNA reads TGCAGTGCCCCCCCCCTGACCTTGAACACTGAAGCTTTCTTT.